This note documents a single TCR beta chain sequence. The data were taken from a study of blood T cell repertoires in COVID-19. Study in general: Sites in the United States, Italy and Spain provided acute and convalescent COVID-19 samples. The analysed material was cDNA or gDNA that came from T cells, B-cell-depleted T cells, or PBMCs.

Authors' analysis steps: Amplification of reference gene primers provided the estimated nucleated cell counts. Profiling relied on immunoSEQ multiplex PCR, and the TCRdb table lists in-frame clones only, not all of them. That table is the source of V, J and clone size, and D and trimming were worked out from the DNA. Of roughly 150,000 clones in the sample, 88% were seen once. Germline V lookup: CDR1 MNHEY, CDR2 SMNVEV (reference sequence). Losses at the gene ends were 6 bases for V and 0 bases for J; bases not matched to a gene: 8. This CDR3 has 15 amino acids. This chain connects TRBV27 to TRBJ2-7; TRBD2 matches 7 bases. Material: peripheral blood. The clonotype was recovered from a man over 45 who had recovered from COVID-19. CDR3 nucleotides: TGTGCCAGCAGCCTCGCTAGCGGCCTCTCCTACGAGCAGTACTTC. Protein: CASSLASGLSYEQYF.